This T cell receptor beta chain was retrieved from a study of read filtering for tumor transcriptome and immune sequencing. In its sample, this clonotype was seen many times. The library was built from 400 ng RNA with molecular barcoded adaptors for alpha/delta and beta/gamma chains. MiXCR, applied by TCRdb to the reads, yields one record per CDR3 protein. The sample consists of around 140,000 distinct CDR3 sequences, over 10% of them appearing once. Sequenced: a population of CD138-negative cells sorted from bone marrow. This clonotype was obtained from a donor over 35 with multiple myeloma.

CDR3 protein: CATSVNSGRNEQFF. CDR3 coding DNA: TGTGCCACCAGTGTAAATAGCGGGAGAAATGAGCAGTTCTTC. V gene TRBV24-1 combines with J gene TRBJ2-1, with TRBD2 matching over 9 bases. The CDR3 runs 14 residues. The trim removed 5 bases at V and 7 bases at J, leaving 5 bases unmatched. CDR1 and CDR2 (germline): KGHDR, SFDVKD.